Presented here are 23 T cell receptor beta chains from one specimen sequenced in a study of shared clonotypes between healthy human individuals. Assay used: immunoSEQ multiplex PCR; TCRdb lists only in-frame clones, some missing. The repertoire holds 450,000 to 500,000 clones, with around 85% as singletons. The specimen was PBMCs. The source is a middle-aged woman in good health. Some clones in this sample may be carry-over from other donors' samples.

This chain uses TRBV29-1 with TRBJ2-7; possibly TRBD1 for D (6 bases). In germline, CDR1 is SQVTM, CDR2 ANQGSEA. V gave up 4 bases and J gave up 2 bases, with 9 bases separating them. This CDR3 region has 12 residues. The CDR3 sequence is CSVATGTYEQYF. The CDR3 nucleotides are TGCAGCGTTGCGACAGGTACCTACGAGCAGTACTTC.

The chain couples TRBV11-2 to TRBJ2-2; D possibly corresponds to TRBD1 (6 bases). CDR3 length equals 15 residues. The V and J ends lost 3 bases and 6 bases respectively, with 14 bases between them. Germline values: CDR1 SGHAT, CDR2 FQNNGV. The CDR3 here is CASSLARPGAGELFF. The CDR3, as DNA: TGTGCCAGCAGCTTGGCCCGGCCAGGGGCCGGGGAGCTGTTTTTT.

CDR3 nucleotides: TGTGCCAGCAGCAGACAGACAACTAACTATGGCTACACCTTC. Amino acid sequence: CASSRQTTNYGYTF. This sequence joins TRBV7-9 and TRBJ1-2, with a weak D call TRBD1 (5 bases). CDR3 length: 14 amino acids. Looked up from germline, CDR1 is SEHNR and CDR2 is FQNEAQ (reference sequence). The V end lost 5 bases, the J end lost 0 bases, and 10 bases lay between the germline ends.

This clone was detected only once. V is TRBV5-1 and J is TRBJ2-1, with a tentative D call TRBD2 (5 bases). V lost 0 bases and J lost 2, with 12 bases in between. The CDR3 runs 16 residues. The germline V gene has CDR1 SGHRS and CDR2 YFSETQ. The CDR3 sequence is CASSLERAAAYNEQFF. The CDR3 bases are TGCGCCAGCAGCTTGGAGCGTGCAGCGGCCTACAATGAGCAGTTCTTC.

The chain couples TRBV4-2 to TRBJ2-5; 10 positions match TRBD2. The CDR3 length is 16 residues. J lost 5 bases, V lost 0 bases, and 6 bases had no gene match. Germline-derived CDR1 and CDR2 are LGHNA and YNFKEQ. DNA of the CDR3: TGTGCCAGCAGCCAAGATCTAGCGGGAGAGGCGGAGACCCAGTACTTC. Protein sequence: CASSQDLAGEAETQYF.

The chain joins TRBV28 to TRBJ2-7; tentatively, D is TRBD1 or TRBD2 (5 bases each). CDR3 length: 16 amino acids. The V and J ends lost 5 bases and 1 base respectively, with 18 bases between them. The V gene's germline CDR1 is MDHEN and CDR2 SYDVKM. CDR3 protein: CASSNLEGWQSYEQYF. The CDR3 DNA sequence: TGTGCCAGCAGTAACCTCGAGGGGTGGCAATCCTACGAGCAGTACTTC.

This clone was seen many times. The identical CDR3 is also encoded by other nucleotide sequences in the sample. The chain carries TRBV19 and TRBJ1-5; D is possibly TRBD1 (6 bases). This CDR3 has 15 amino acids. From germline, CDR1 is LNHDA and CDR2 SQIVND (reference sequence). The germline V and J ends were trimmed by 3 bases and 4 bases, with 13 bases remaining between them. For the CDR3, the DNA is TGTGCCAGTAGTATCTCCCTACAGGGAAATCAGCCCCAGCATTTT. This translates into CASSISLQGNQPQHF.

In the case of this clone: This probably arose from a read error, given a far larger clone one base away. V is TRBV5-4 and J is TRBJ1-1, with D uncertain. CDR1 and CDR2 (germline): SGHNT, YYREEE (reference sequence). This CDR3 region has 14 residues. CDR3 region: CASSNIVVDTVAFF. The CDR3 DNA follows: TGTGCCAGCAGCAATATCGTGGTTGACACTGTAGCTTTCTTT.

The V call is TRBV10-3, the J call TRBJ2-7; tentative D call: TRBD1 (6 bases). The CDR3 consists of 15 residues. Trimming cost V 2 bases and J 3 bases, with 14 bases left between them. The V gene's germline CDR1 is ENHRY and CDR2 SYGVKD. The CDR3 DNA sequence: TGTGCCATCAGTGAGATACCACTGGACAGCTACGAGCAGTACTTC. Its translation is CAISEIPLDSYEQYF.

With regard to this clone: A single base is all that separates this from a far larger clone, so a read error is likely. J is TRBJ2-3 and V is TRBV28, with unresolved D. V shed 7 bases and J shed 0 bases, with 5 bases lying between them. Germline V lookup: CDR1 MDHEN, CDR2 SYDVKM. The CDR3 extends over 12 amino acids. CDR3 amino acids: CASMFSTDTQYF. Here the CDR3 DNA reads TGTGCCAGCATGTTTAGCACAGATACGCAGTATTTT.

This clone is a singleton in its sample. CDR3 protein: CATNQERELAKNIQYF. CDR3 DNA sequence: TGTGCCACCAACCAAGAGAGAGAACTAGCCAAAAACATTCAGTACTTC. The chain links TRBV18 to TRBJ2-4, with D hard to call. Trimming cost V 10 bases and J 0 bases, with 19 bases left between them. Germline CDR1 and CDR2: KGHSH and LQKENI. The length of the CDR3 is 16 residues.

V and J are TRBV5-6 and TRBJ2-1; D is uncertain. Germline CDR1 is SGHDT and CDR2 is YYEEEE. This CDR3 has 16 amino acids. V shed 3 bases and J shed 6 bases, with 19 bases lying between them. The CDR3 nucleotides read TGTGCCAGCAGCTACCCCGGGCTACGAGACGGCAATGAGCAGTTCTTC. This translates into CASSYPGLRDGNEQFF.

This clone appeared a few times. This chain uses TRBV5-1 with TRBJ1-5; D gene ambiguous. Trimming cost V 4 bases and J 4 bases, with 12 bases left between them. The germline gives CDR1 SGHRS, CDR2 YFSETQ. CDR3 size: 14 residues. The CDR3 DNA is TGCGCCAGCAGCCCCGGGAGTCAAAATCAGCCCCAGCATTTT. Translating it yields CASSPGSQNQPQHF.

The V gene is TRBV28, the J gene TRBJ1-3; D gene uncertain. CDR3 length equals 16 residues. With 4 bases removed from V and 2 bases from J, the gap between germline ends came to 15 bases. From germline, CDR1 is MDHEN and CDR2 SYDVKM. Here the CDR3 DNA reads TGTGCCAGCAGTTCTAGCCTCAGGACCCCTGGAAACACCATATATTTT. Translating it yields CASSSSLRTPGNTIYF.

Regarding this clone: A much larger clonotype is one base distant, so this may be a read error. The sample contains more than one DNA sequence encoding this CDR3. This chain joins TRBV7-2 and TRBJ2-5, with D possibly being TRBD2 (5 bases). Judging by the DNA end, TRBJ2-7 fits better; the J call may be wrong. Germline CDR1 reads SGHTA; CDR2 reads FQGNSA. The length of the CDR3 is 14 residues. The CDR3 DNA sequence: TGTGCCAGCAGCTTAGTAAGCGGTAGGTACGAGCAGTACTTC. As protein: CASSLVSGRYEQYF.

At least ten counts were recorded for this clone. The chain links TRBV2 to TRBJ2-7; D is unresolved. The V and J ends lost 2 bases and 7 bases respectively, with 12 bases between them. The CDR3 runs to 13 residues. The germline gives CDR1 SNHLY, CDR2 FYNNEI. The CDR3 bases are TGTGCCAGCAGTGAACTCAGGTCTGAGGAGCAGTACTTC. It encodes CASSELRSEEQYF.

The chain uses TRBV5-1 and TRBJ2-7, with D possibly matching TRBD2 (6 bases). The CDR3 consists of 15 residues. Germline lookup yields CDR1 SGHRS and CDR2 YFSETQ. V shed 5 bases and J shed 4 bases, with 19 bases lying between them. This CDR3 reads CASRFALAAGYEQYF. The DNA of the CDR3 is TGCGCCAGCAGGTTTGCACTAGCCGCCGGGTACGAGCAGTACTTC. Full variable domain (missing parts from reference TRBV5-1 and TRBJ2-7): KAGVTQTPRYLIKTRGQQVTLSCSPISGHRSVSWYQQTPGQGLQFLFEYFSETQRNKGNFPGRFSGRQFSNSRSEMNVSTLELGDSALYLCASRFALAAGYEQYFGPGTRLTVT.

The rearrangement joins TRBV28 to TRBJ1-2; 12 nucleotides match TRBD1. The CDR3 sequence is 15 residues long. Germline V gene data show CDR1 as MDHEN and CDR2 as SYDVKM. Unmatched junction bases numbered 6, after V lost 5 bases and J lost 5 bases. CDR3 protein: CASSTTGQGAYGYTF. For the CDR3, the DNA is TGTGCCAGCAGTACAACGGGACAGGGGGCTTATGGCTACACCTTC.

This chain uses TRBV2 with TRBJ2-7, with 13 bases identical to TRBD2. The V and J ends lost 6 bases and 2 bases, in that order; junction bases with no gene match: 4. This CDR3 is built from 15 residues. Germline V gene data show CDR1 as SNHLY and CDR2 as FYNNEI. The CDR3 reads CASRRGLAGTYEQYF. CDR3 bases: TGTGCCAGCAGGAGGGGACTAGCGGGGACCTACGAGCAGTACTTC.

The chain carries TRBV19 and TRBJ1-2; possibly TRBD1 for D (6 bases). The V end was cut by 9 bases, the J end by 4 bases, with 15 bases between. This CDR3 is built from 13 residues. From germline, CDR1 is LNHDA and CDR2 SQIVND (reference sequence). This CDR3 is CASTSTGFYGYTF. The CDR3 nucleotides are TGTGCCAGCACCTCCACAGGGTTCTATGGCTACACCTTC. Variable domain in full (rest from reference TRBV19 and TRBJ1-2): DGGITQSPKYLFRKEGQNVTLSCEQNLNHDAMYWYRQDPGQGLRLIYYSQIVNDFQKGDIAEGYSVSREKKESFPLTVTSAQKNPTAFYLCASTSTGFYGYTFGSGTRLTVV.

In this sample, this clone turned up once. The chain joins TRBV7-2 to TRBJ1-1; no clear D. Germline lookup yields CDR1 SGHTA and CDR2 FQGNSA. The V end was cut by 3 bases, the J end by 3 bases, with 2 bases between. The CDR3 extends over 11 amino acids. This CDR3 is CASSFHTEAFF. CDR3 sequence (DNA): TGTGCCAGCAGCTTTCACACTGAAGCTTTCTTT.

The CDR3 loop is CASSVSGTQETQYF. The CDR3 region has the DNA TGTGCCAGCAGCGTGAGCGGGACCCAAGAGACCCAGTACTTC. The rearrangement links TRBV7-7 to TRBJ2-5; 7 bases agree with TRBD2. V dropped 5 bases and J dropped 1; count of bases not matched to a gene: 4. Germline CDR1 SSHAT, CDR2 FNYEAQ (reference sequence). The CDR3 has 14 residues.

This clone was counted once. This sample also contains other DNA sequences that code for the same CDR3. DNA of the CDR3: TGCGCCAGCAGCTTAACCGGAAGCTCCTACGAGCAGTACTTC. It codes for CASSLTGSSYEQYF. The J gene is TRBJ2-7, the V gene TRBV5-1; D call uncertain. The CDR3 length is 14 residues. V gave up 2 bases and J gave up 0 bases, with 9 bases separating them. Germline lookup yields CDR1 SGHRS and CDR2 YFSETQ.